These T cell receptor beta chains were read from a single sample in a study of blood T cell repertoires in COVID-19. Assay: immunoSEQ multiplex PCR; the TCRdb copy retains only in-frame clones and omits some. Of about 70,000 clones listed, over 70% were seen once; the top ten hold 9.5% to 10%. Sequenced: peripheral blood. The receptors derive from a human donor in a cohort sampled during active COVID-19. The CDR3 runs from the conserved cysteine through the conserved F or W. Each record gives: V gene, J gene, clone size, D gene, CDR3 protein, CDR3 DNA. A D gene is named only where the DNA matches it firmly. Where a row states a size, it is once, few, many or the class of an expanded clone; other rows omit it.

TRBV5-1	TRBJ1-3	NA	TRBD1	CASKLAGGSGNTIYF	TGCGCCAGCAAGCTAGCAGGGGGTTCTGGAAACACCATATATTTT
TRBV7-8	TRBJ2-3	NA	TRBD1	CASSSRQGATSTDTQYF	TGTGCCAGCAGCTCCCGCCAGGGGGCAACTAGCACAGATACGCAGTATTTT
TRBV3-1/TRBV3-2	TRBJ2-2	NA	TRBD2	CASSQGSRGGARELFF	TGTGCCAGCAGCCAAGGGTCTCGCGGGGGGGCCCGGGAGCTGTTTTTT
TRBV30	TRBJ2-1	NA	TRBD1	CAYQGVSTPIEQFF	TGTGCCTACCAGGGGGTTTCTACCCCAATTGAGCAGTTCTTC
TRBV9	TRBJ2-1	NA	NA	CASSPDLFAGSYNEQFF	TGTGCCAGCAGCCCCGATTTGTTCGCGGGGTCCTACAATGAGCAGTTCTTC
TRBV18	TRBJ1-3	NA	NA	CASSPPGKLFSGNTIYF	TGTGCCAGCTCACCACCGGGCAAATTGTTCTCTGGAAACACCATATATTTT
TRBV9	TRBJ2-7	once	NA	CASSGSPAGSYEQYF	TGTGCCAGCAGCGGCTCGCCGGCGGGCTCCTACGAGCAGTACTTC
TRBV3-1/TRBV3-2	TRBJ2-5	NA	TRBD2	CASSQVGRGGAEETQYF	TGTGCCAGCAGCCAAGTGGGTCGGGGGGGCGCTGAAGAGACCCAGTACTTC
TRBV5-4	TRBJ2-5	NA	TRBD2	CASRNGLAGPNYQETQYF	TGTGCCAGCAGAAACGGTCTAGCGGGCCCTAATTACCAAGAGACCCAGTACTTC
TRBV20-1	TRBJ1-1	NA	NA	CSASSDKNTEAFF	TGCAGTGCTAGTTCGGACAAGAACACTGAAGCTTTCTTT
TRBV27	TRBJ1-1	NA	NA	CASSLSPGRTEAFF	TGTGCCAGCAGTTTAAGCCCAGGGCGGACTGAAGCTTTCTTT
TRBV7-2	TRBJ2-3	NA	TRBD2	CASSPSGRGTQYF	TGTGCCAGCAGTCCTAGCGGGCGGGGTACGCAGTATTTT
TRBV2	TRBJ2-7	NA	TRBD1	CASSEPTGVNEQYF	TGTGCCAGCAGTGAGCCAACAGGGGTAAACGAGCAGTACTTC
TRBV6-6	TRBJ1-4	NA	NA	CASSYGAANEKLFF	TGTGCCAGCAGTTACGGGGCGGCTAATGAAAAACTGTTTTTT
TRBV19	TRBJ1-5	NA	TRBD1	CASSILAGGMQPQHF	TGTGCCAGTAGTATATTGGCAGGGGGCATGCAGCCCCAGCATTTT
TRBV5-1	TRBJ1-1	NA	NA	CASSLLLNTEAFF	TGCGCCAGCAGCTTACTGCTGAACACTGAAGCTTTCTTT
TRBV6-2/TRBV6-3	TRBJ1-1	NA	NA	CASSTGLGRGPEAFF	TGTGCCAGCAGTACCGGACTCGGTAGAGGCCCTGAAGCTTTCTTT
TRBV7-9	TRBJ1-1	NA	NA	CASSWGTENTEAFF	TGTGCCAGCAGCTGGGGCACGGAGAACACTGAAGCTTTCTTT
TRBV6-6	TRBJ2-7	NA	NA	CASSDTSRSNYEQYF	TGTGCCAGCAGTGACACCTCCCGCTCAAACTACGAGCAGTACTTC
TRBV4-1	TRBJ1-2	NA	NA	CASSQDATLPGDYTF	TGCGCCAGCAGCCAAGACGCGACTCTCCCCGGGGACTACACCTTC
TRBV10-1	TRBJ2-7	NA	TRBD1	CASSDPGQGFHEQYF	TGCGCCAGCAGTGACCCGGGACAGGGGTTCCACGAGCAGTACTTC
TRBV4-1	TRBJ2-3	NA	NA	CASSQVWGADTQYF	TGCGCCAGCAGCCAAGTCTGGGGGGCAGATACGCAGTATTTT
TRBV18	TRBJ2-5	NA	NA	CASSPPSRAQETQYF	TGTGCCAGCTCACCACCGAGCAGGGCGCAAGAGACCCAGTACTTC
TRBV9	TRBJ2-2	NA	NA	CASGRTGNTGELFF	TGTGCCAGCGGGAGGACGGGGAACACCGGGGAGCTGTTTTTT
TRBV5-4	TRBJ2-5	NA	TRBD2	CASSLGASGGQQETQYF	TGTGCCAGCAGCTTGGGGGCTAGCGGGGGCCAACAAGAGACCCAGTACTTC